This TCR beta chain was captured in a study of blood T cell repertoires in COVID-19. Study-level background: COVID-19 samples collected from the United States, Italy and Spain covered acute and convalescent phases. PBMCs, B-cell-depleted T cells, or T cells provided the cDNA or gDNA that made up the material.

How the authors handled the data: Amplified reference gene primers provided the basis for estimating nucleated cell counts. The method was immunoSEQ multiplex PCR; TCRdb's version includes in-frame clones alone and lacks a portion of them. The D gene and trimming were derived from the DNA, and the V and J assignments and clone size from that table. Among about 240,000 clones listed, approximately 80% were seen once. CDR1 is LNHDA, CDR2 SQIVND, per germline (reference sequence). Trimming cost V 5 bases and J 7 bases, with 11 bases left between them. There are 12 residues in the CDR3. This clonotype was sampled from a woman aged 65 to 85 with acute or convalescent COVID-19. The source material was peripheral blood. The chain has TRBV19 and TRBJ1-2; possible D gene TRBD1, 5 bases. CDR3 sequence: CASSPGGSGYTF. The CDR3 DNA reads TGTGCCAGTAGTCCGGGGGGAAGTGGCTACACCTTC.